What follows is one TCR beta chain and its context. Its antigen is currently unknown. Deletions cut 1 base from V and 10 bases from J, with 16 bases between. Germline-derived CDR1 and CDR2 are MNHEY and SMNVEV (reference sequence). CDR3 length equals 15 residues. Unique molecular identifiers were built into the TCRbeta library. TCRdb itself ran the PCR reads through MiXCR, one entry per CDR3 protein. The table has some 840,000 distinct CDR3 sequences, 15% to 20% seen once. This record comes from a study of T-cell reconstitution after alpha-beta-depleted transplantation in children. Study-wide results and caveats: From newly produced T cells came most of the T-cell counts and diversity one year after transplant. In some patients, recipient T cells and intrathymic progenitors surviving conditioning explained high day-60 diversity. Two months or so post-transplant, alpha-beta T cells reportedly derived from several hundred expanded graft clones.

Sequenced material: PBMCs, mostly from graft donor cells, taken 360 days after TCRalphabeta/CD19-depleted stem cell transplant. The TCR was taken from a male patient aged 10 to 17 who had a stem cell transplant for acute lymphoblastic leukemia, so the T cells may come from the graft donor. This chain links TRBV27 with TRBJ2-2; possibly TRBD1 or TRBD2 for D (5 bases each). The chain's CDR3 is CASSLWGEGQEELFF. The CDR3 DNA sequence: TGTGCCAGCAGTTTATGGGGCGAGGGCCAGGAGGAGCTGTTTTTT.